This TCR beta chain was recorded in a study of blood T cell repertoires in COVID-19. Germline CDR1 is MNHEY and CDR2 is SMNVEV (reference sequence). The junction had 3 bases not matched to a gene; V was cut back by 6 bases and J by 1 base. CDR3 size: 14 residues. This clone showed up just once. TCRdb keeps only in-frame clones here, not all; method: immunoSEQ multiplex PCR. The table lists over 45,000 clones, 90% of them singletons. J is TRBJ2-7 and V is TRBV27; 10 bases are shared with TRBD1. The receptor was isolated from a man over 45 with acute or convalescent COVID-19. Sequenced sample: peripheral blood. The CDR3 is CASRGTGESYEQYF. DNA of the CDR3: TGTGCCAGCAGAGGGACAGGGGAGTCCTACGAGCAGTACTTC.